This TCR beta chain was identified in a study of blood T cell repertoires in COVID-19. Study information: Some COVID-19 samples were acute and others convalescent; all came from the United States, Italy and Spain. Sample material is recorded as cDNA or gDNA derived from T cells, B-cell-depleted T cells, or PBMCs.

Allocation to cohorts depended on clinical history reported by the participants. Authors' processing steps: Counts of nucleated cells, estimated from reference gene primer amplification, were obtained. Sequencing used immunoSEQ multiplex PCR; TCRdb keeps in-frame clones, though not all of them. That table is the source of V, J and clone size, and D and trimming were worked out from the DNA. The sample has under 400,000 clones, about 86% seen once; the top ten hold roughly 4%. This clone has only one observation. The CDR3 spans 13 residues. Germline-derived CDR1 and CDR2 are MNHEY and SMNVEV (reference sequence). The ends were cut back, 2 bases at V and 2 bases at J, with 6 bases in the middle.

This receptor was identified in a middle-aged woman with acute COVID-19. Sequenced material: PBMCs or T cells enriched from blood (not recorded which). This chain links TRBV27 with TRBJ2-5; D not resolved. The DNA for the CDR3 is TGTGCCAGCAGTTTAATGAGTCAAGAGACCCAGTACTTC. Its protein product is CASSLMSQETQYF.